This entry lists 27 T cell receptor beta chains sequenced from one sample in a study of T cells in Graves' hyperthyroidism and ophthalmopathy. Amplification of TCR beta CDR3 regions used RNA as the template. The primer set for the first-round RT-PCR of the TCR CDR3 was HTBI. TCRdb used MiXCR to reprocess the multiplex PCR reads, holding one entry per CDR3 protein. The data show 700,000 or so distinct CDR3 sequences, approximately 16% seen once. The sequencing input was blood. These receptor sequences come from a man younger than 35 with Graves' hyperthyroidism.

This clonotype was counted many times. The chain combines TRBV29-1 with TRBJ2-5; weak D call: TRBD2 (6 bases). Per germline, CDR1 SQVTM and CDR2 ANQGSEA. V gave up 7 bases and J gave up 2 bases, with 11 bases separating them. The CDR3 is made up of 12 amino acids. CDR3 loop: CSGRAGQETQYF. The CDR3 nucleotides read TGCAGCGGGAGGGCAGGGCAAGAGACCCAGTACTTC.

This clonotype has ten or more counts. The V gene is TRBV30, the J gene TRBJ1-2, with D tentatively TRBD1 (6 bases). The CDR3 totals 13 residues. The V end lost 2 bases, the J end lost 6 bases, and 13 bases lay between the germline ends. Per the germline V gene, CDR1 is GTSNPN and CDR2 is SVGIG (reference sequence). CDR3 amino acids: CAWSPTGKDGYTF. As DNA, the CDR3 is TGTGCCTGGAGTCCAACAGGGAAAGATGGCTACACCTTC. The whole variable domain, filled in from reference TRBV30 and TRBJ1-2, reads SQTIHQWPATLVQPVGSPLSLECTVEGTSNPNLYWYRQAAGRGLQLLFYSVGIGQISSEVPQNLSASRPQDRQFILSSKKLLLSDSGFYLCAWSPTGKDGYTFGSGTRLTVV.

The rearrangement joins TRBV14 to TRBJ1-6; maybe TRBD1 (5 bases). This CDR3 contains 16 residues. Germline V lookup: CDR1 SGHDN, CDR2 FVKESK. Trimming took off 4 bases at V and 7 bases at J, with 17 bases between the two ends. For the CDR3, the DNA is TGTGCCAGCAGCCGAATTGGGGGTGGGAGCAATTCACCCCTCCACTTT. Its protein is CASSRIGGGSNSPLHF.

This chain uses TRBV5-1 with TRBJ1-4; no clear D gene. Germline V lookup: CDR1 SGHRS, CDR2 YFSETQ. The CDR3 has 15 amino acids. V lost 3 bases, J lost 1 base, and 10 bases lay in between. Here the CDR3 reads CASSSDGGTNEKLFF. CDR3 in DNA: TGCGCCAGCAGCTCGGACGGAGGAACTAATGAAAAACTGTTTTTT.

The CDR3: CASGSGRQKIYEQYF. The CDR3 DNA reads as TGTGCCAGCGGATCCGGGAGGCAGAAGATCTACGAGCAGTACTTC. V usage is TRBV28 and J usage is TRBJ2-7, with TRBD2 matching 7 bases. The V and J ends lost 8 bases and 3 bases, in that order; junction bases with no gene match: 13. There are 15 residues in the CDR3. Germline V lookup: CDR1 MDHEN, CDR2 SYDVKM.

The chain joins TRBV27 to TRBJ2-1; D is unresolved. There are 15 residues in the CDR3. Trimming cost V 5 bases and J 7 bases, with 18 bases left between them. Germline CDR1 and CDR2: MNHEY and SMNVEV (reference sequence). The CDR3 protein is CASSMNWKLRNEQFF. The CDR3 nucleotides read TGTGCCAGCAGTATGAACTGGAAATTAAGGAATGAGCAGTTCTTC.

This clonotype was observed a few times. The chain joins TRBV5-6 to TRBJ2-3; D gene ambiguous. V dropped 5 bases and J dropped 6 bases, with 10 bases sitting between them. Germline-derived CDR1 and CDR2 are SGHDT and YYEEEE. There are 12 residues in the CDR3. CDR3 residues: CASRQVGDTQYF. The DNA of the CDR3 is TGTGCCAGCAGGCAGGTAGGCGATACGCAGTATTTT.

This clonotype was picked up a small number of times. The chain links TRBV7-9 to TRBJ2-7, with 9 bases that match TRBD1. This CDR3 contains 13 residues. Germline CDR1 reads SEHNR; CDR2 reads FQNEAQ (reference sequence). V shed 4 bases, J shed 5 bases, and the junction held 3 bases outside the gene matches. The DNA of the CDR3 is TGTGCCAGCAGCTACAGGGGGCCACACGAGCAGTACTTC. Its translation: CASSYRGPHEQYF.

This clonotype has a count of ten or more. The germline gene is not matched at one end of the junction; a read error may be the cause. The rearrangement uses TRBV20-1 and TRBJ2-2, with 12 bases matching TRBD2. CDR1 is DFQATT, CDR2 SNEGSKA, per germline (reference sequence). The CDR3 has 16 residues. The DNA for the CDR3 is TGTCCCAGGCCACTTAGACTAGCGGGGGACACCGGGGAGCTGTTTTTT. Its protein is CPRPLRLAGDTGELFF.

The sample holds a few counts of this clonotype. The V call is TRBV5-1, the J call TRBJ1-1; TRBD1 matches at 12 bases. This CDR3 contains 22 residues. With V trimmed by 1 base and J by 0 bases, 19 bases remained unmatched. The germline V gene has CDR1 SGHRS and CDR2 YFSETQ. This chain's CDR3 is CASSLRGGGQGARSAMNTEAFF. CDR3 DNA: TGCGCCAGCAGCTTGAGGGGTGGGGGACAGGGGGCCCGTTCCGCAATGAACACTGAAGCTTTCTTT.

The V gene is TRBV6-5, the J gene TRBJ1-2; D perhaps matches TRBD1 (5 bases). Germline V gene sequence: CDR1 MNHEY, CDR2 SVGAGI. The CDR3 loop spans 15 amino acids. The V end lost 2 bases, the J end lost 0 bases, and 10 bases lay between the germline ends. The CDR3: CASSYALGANYGYTF. CDR3 bases: TGTGCCAGCAGTTACGCGTTAGGGGCTAACTATGGCTACACCTTC.

This clonotype occurred many times. This sequence joins TRBV20-1 and TRBJ2-7; D unresolved. The V gene lost 4 bases and the J gene lost 6 bases, with 16 bases spanning the gap. The CDR3 is 13 amino acids. The germline V gene encodes CDR1 DFQATT and CDR2 SNEGSKA (reference sequence). The CDR3: CSAMAVPLTEQYF. CDR3 bases: TGCAGTGCTATGGCGGTCCCTCTAACCGAGCAGTACTTC.

This clonotype was counted at least ten times. The V call is TRBV7-9, the J call TRBJ2-1; 10 nucleotides agree with TRBD2. The CDR3 spans 15 residues. V was clipped by 1 base and J by 7 bases; unmatched bases: 4. Germline V gene sequence: CDR1 SEHNR, CDR2 FQNEAQ (reference sequence). Here the CDR3 DNA reads TGTGCCAGCAGCTTAGTTACTAGCGGGAAAAATGAGCAGTTCTTC. It translates to CASSLVTSGKNEQFF. The full variable domain, rest sourced from reference TRBV7-9 and TRBJ2-1, is DTGVSQNPRHKITKRGQNVTFRCDPISEHNRLYWYRQTLGQGPEFLTYFQNEAQLEKSRLLSDRFSAERPKGSFSTLEIQRTEQGDSAMYLCASSLVTSGKNEQFFGPGTRLTVL.

This chain links TRBV29-1 with TRBJ2-2, with D tentatively TRBD2 (6 bases). The CDR3 has 13 amino acids. CDR1 and CDR2 (germline): SQVTM, ANQGSEA. V was pared by 3 bases and J by 3 bases, with 8 bases between. CDR3 nucleotide sequence: TGCAGCGTTGACACGGGAGACACCGGGGAGCTGTTTTTT. Protein product: CSVDTGDTGELFF.

This clonotype occurred many times. The J gene is TRBJ2-5, the V gene TRBV27; TRBD2 matches at 8 bases. V was clipped by 5 bases and J by 3 bases; unmatched bases: 8. There are 15 residues in the CDR3. The V gene's germline CDR1 is MNHEY and CDR2 SMNVEV (reference sequence). For the CDR3, the DNA is TGTGCCAGCAGTCCCTCTTGGGGACTAGAAGAGACCCAGTACTTC. This gives the protein CASSPSWGLEETQYF.

This clonotype was picked up a small number of times. The genes are TRBV2 and TRBJ1-5; D remains unclear. V lost 2 bases, J lost 9 bases, and 11 bases lay in between. The CDR3 loop spans 13 amino acids. CDR1 and CDR2 (germline): SNHLY, FYNNEI. The DNA for the CDR3 is TGTGCCAGCAGTGAATCGGGGTTTTCGCCCCAGCATTTT. This encodes CASSESGFSPQHF.

This clonotype has ten or more counts. The chain combines TRBV28 with TRBJ2-7; possibly TRBD1 or TRBD2 for D (6 bases each). This CDR3 is 16 amino acids long. Germline V gene lookup returns CDR1 MDHEN and CDR2 SYDVKM. V gave up 3 bases and J gave up 3 bases, with 18 bases separating them. The CDR3 here is CASSFGVGGVVYEQYF. The CDR3 DNA reads TGTGCCAGCAGTTTTGGAGTGGGGGGCGTAGTCTACGAGCAGTACTTC.

J is TRBJ2-6 and V is TRBV7-2; 7 positions match TRBD1. V lost 3 bases, J lost 0 bases, and 5 bases stayed unmatched. The CDR3 sequence is 17 residues long. Germline CDR1 and CDR2: SGHTA and FQGNSA. The CDR3 sequence is CASSLDRFVSGANVLTF. CDR3 sequence (DNA): TGTGCCAGCAGCTTGGACAGGTTTGTCTCTGGGGCCAACGTCCTGACTTTC. Full variable domain (remainder filled in from reference TRBV7-2 and TRBJ2-6): GAGVSQSPSNKVTEKGKDVELRCDPISGHTALYWYRQSLGQGLEFLIYFQGNSAPDKSGLPSDRFSAERTGGSVSTLTIQRTQQEDSAVYLCASSLDRFVSGANVLTFGAGSRLTVL.

V and J are TRBV28 and TRBJ1-3; 8 positions agree with TRBD1. J was trimmed by 4 bases and V by 7 bases; bases with no gene match: 6. Germline lookup yields CDR1 MDHEN and CDR2 SYDVKM. The CDR3 has 14 residues. CDR3 DNA sequence: TGTGCCAGCAAGCAGGGGGCGCTGGGAAACACCATATATTTT. Protein sequence: CASKQGALGNTIYF.

This clonotype was picked up a small number of times. The chain employs TRBV5-1 and TRBJ2-7; D remains ambiguous. Germline-derived CDR1 and CDR2 are SGHRS and YFSETQ. This CDR3 spans 14 amino acids. The V end lost 0 bases, the J end lost 1 base, and 8 bases lay between the germline ends. Here the CDR3 reads CASSLGNRSYEQYF. The CDR3 DNA follows: TGCGCCAGCAGCTTGGGCAACAGATCCTACGAGCAGTACTTC.

This clonotype has only a few counts. V and J are TRBV6-1 and TRBJ1-4, with D tentatively TRBD1 (6 bases). CDR1 and CDR2 (germline): MNHNS, SASEGT. Trimming pared 7 bases from V and 8 bases from J, leaving 11 bases between. The length of the CDR3 is 12 residues. CDR3 protein: CASKGGGEKLFF. The CDR3 region has the DNA TGTGCCAGCAAAGGGGGTGGCGAAAAACTGTTTTTT.

CDR3 protein: CASRNPGTGNEQYF. DNA of the CDR3: TGTGCCAGCAGAAACCCCGGGACAGGGAACGAGCAGTACTTC. This chain connects TRBV6-2 or TRBV6-3 to TRBJ2-7, with 9 bases matching TRBD1. CDR1 is MNHEY and CDR2 is SVGEGT in the germline V gene. Trimming cost V 6 bases and J 5 bases; bases outside gene matches: 8. This CDR3 has 14 amino acids.

This clonotype has a count of ten or more. J is TRBJ2-3 and V is TRBV30; no definite D call. The CDR3 loop spans 17 amino acids. Germline V gene sequence: CDR1 GTSNPN, CDR2 SVGIG (reference sequence). V gave up 0 bases and J gave up 2 bases, with 18 bases separating them. The CDR3 sequence is CAWSVDGTRSITDTQYF. The CDR3 region has the DNA TGTGCCTGGAGTGTTGATGGCACACGATCAATCACAGATACGCAGTATTTT.

The chain couples TRBV7-6 to TRBJ1-5, with D unresolved. Trimming shortened V by 1 base and J by 7 bases, and 8 bases separated the two germline ends. Looked up from germline, CDR1 is SGHVS and CDR2 is FNYEAQ. There are 13 residues in the CDR3. The CDR3 DNA reads as TGTGCCAGCAGCTTAGAAGTGAGGCAGCCCCAGCATTTT. Amino acid sequence: CASSLEVRQPQHF.

This rearrangement joins TRBV20-1 to TRBJ2-7, with D tentatively TRBD1 or TRBD2 (5 bases each). The germline gives CDR1 DFQATT, CDR2 SNEGSKA (reference sequence). V lost 6 bases and J 3 bases, leaving 18 bases between the germline ends. The length of the CDR3 is 14 residues. CDR3 sequence: CSAPSRESSYEQYF. CDR3 coding DNA: TGCAGTGCGCCTAGCAGGGAAAGCAGCTACGAGCAGTACTTC.

In this sample, this clonotype turned up many times. The chain employs TRBV12-3 or TRBV12-4 and TRBJ2-1; 7 bases align to TRBD2. V gave up 5 bases and J gave up 3 bases; unmatched junction bases: 10. This CDR3 has 16 amino acids. The CDR3 coding sequence is TGTGCCAGCAGTCTCCGATCAACTAGCGACTACAATGAGCAGTTCTTC. Translated: CASSLRSTSDYNEQFF.

With regard to this clonotype: This sequence may be a read error, since a much larger clone differs from it by one base. The chain carries TRBV29-1 and TRBJ2-5; D is undetermined. Germline V gene lookup returns CDR1 SQVTM and CDR2 ANQGSEA. V was trimmed by 3 bases and J by 7 bases, leaving 12 bases between them. The CDR3 is 12 amino acids. The CDR3 region is CSVDGSGATQYF. The CDR3 nucleotides are TGCAGCGTTGATGGTAGTGGTGCGACCCAGTACTTC.